These 6 T cell receptor beta chains originate from one sample sequenced in a study of spatial heterogeneity in lung cancer. Time point meaning: sample taken at primary tumor resection. MiXCR, run by TCRdb on the 5' RACE reads, gives a single entry per CDR3 protein. Seen here are 90,000 to 95,000 distinct CDR3 sequences, approximately 12% observed once, and the top ten hold roughly two fifths. The material was PBMCs, obtained at surgery. These receptors were obtained from a male donor with early-stage non-small cell lung cancer.

V and J are TRBV4-3 and TRBJ2-3; 13 positions agree with TRBD2. This CDR3 has 18 residues. J lost 0 bases, V lost 0 bases, and 3 bases had no gene match. Germline lookup yields CDR1 LGHNA and CDR2 YSLEER. CDR3 bases: TGCGCCAGCAGCCAAGAGCCGGGACTAGCGGGGAGCACAGATACGCAGTATTTT. This gives the protein CASSQEPGLAGSTDTQYF.

The CDR3 reads CASSAGLAGVGEQFF. Here the CDR3 DNA reads TGTGCCAGCAGCGCGGGACTAGCGGGAGTGGGTGAGCAGTTCTTC. The chain joins TRBV12-3 or TRBV12-4 to TRBJ2-1; 14 bases are a match to TRBD2. This CDR3 has 15 amino acids. V was clipped by 6 bases and J by 9 bases; unmatched bases: 7.

Ten or more counts support this clonotype. This chain links TRBV7-3 with TRBJ2-5; 10 bases are shared with TRBD2. CDR1 is SGHTA and CDR2 is FQGTGA in the germline V gene. The length of the CDR3 is 15 residues. The trim removed 5 bases at V and 7 bases at J, leaving 10 bases unmatched. CDR3 sequence (DNA): TGTGCCAGCAGCCCAGTAGCGGGGGGAGTTTGGACCCAGTACTTC. This gives the protein CASSPVAGGVWTQYF.

The sample holds many counts of this clonotype. This sequence joins TRBV7-9 and TRBJ2-2; 7 bases line up with TRBD2. V lost 5 bases and J lost 2; bases outside the gene matches: 8. The CDR3 runs 16 residues. Germline CDR1 is SEHNR and CDR2 is FQNEAQ (reference sequence). The CDR3 coding sequence is TGTGCCAGCAGCCCGAGGGAGGGACCAAACACCGGGGAGCTGTTTTTT. Protein product: CASSPREGPNTGELFF.

This clonotype was counted between two and nine times. The DNA of the CDR3 is TGTGCCAGCAGCGCGCTCGTAGGGGGAGAGACCCAGTACTTC. It translates to CASSALVGGETQYF. The chain couples TRBV9 to TRBJ2-5, with TRBD1 as a possible D gene (6 bases). Germline V gene lookup returns CDR1 SGDLS and CDR2 YYNGEE. V was clipped by 3 bases and J by 4 bases, with 13 bases between them. The CDR3 spans 14 residues.

The chain uses TRBV7-3 and TRBJ2-1, with 9 positions matching TRBD2. CDR1 and CDR2 from the germline V gene are SGHTA and FQGTGA. The ends lost 5 bases at V and 1 base at J; junction bases unmatched: 3. The CDR3 sequence is 15 residues long. CDR3: CASSTSGGSYNEQFF. In nucleotides, the CDR3 is TGTGCCAGCAGCACCAGCGGGGGGTCCTACAATGAGCAGTTCTTC.